The sequence of this T cell receptor (beta chain) was determined in a study of blood T cell repertoires in COVID-19. Produced via immunoSEQ multiplex PCR; TCRdb's table is partial and in-frame only. The sample lists about 110,000 clones, approximately 88% occurring once. Germline-derived CDR1 and CDR2 are MDHEN and SYDVKM. The CDR3 totals 16 residues. After removal of 3 bases from V and 4 bases from J, the junction contained 10 bases not matched to a gene. The clonotype was recovered from a human donor in a cohort sampled during active COVID-19. Sequenced input: peripheral blood. The chain joins TRBV28 to TRBJ2-3; 7 bases match TRBD1. The DNA of the CDR3 is TGTGCCAGCAGTTTTCCCCCAGGGGGTATCGCAGATACGCAGTATTTT. Residues: CASSFPPGGIADTQYF.